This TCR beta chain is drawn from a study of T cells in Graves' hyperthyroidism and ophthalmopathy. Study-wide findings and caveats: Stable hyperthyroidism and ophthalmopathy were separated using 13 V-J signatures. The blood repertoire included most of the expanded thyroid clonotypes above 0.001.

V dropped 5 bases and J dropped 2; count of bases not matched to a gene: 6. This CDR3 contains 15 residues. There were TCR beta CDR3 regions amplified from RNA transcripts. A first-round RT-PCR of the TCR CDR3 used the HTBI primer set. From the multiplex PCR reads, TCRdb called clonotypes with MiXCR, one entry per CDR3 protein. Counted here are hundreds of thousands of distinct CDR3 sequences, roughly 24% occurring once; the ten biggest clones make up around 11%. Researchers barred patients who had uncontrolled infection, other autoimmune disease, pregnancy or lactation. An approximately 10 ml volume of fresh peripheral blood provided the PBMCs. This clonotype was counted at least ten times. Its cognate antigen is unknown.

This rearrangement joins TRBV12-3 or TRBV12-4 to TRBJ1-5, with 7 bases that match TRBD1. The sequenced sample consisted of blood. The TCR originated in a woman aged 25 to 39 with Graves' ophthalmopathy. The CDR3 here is CASSMDRSGNQPQHF. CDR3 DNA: TGTGCCAGCAGTATGGACAGGTCCGGCAATCAGCCCCAGCATTTT.